This T cell receptor beta chain derives from a study of T cell repertoires in cytomegalovirus infection. Study-level information: From public TCR beta signatures came an indication of both CMV infection and matching HLA type.

Comments on this clonotype: Antigen unknown. A read error is possible here, since a much larger clone lies one base away.

Via MiXCR, TCRdb re-called the reads, giving one row per CDR3 protein. The table includes about 460,000 distinct CDR3 sequences, approximately 10% detected once. Per germline, CDR1 SGHTA and CDR2 FQGTGA. CDR3 length: 16 residues. V was clipped by 8 bases and J by 5 bases; unmatched bases: 13. General observations from the study: The response measured ex vivo was dominated by TCR beta clonotypes (HLA-C-restricted and CMV-specific).

Specimen: PBMCs. This TCR was sampled from a human donor in good health (CMV status not recorded). Some clones in this sample may be carry-over from other donors' samples. The chain has TRBV7-3 and TRBJ2-3; 10 positions match TRBD2. As DNA, the CDR3 is TGTGCCAGCCGCTCCTCGAGCGGGGGGGCCCAAGATACGCAGTATTTT. Protein sequence: CASRSSSGGAQDTQYF. The full variable domain, with the rest looked up from reference TRBV7-3 and TRBJ2-3, is GAGVSQTPSNKVTEKGKYVELRCDPISGHTALYWYRQSLGQGPEFLIYFQGTGAADDSGLPNDRFFAVRPEGSVSTLKIQRTERGDSAVYLCASRSSSGGAQDTQYFGPGTRLTVL.